This record looks at one T cell receptor beta chain sequence and its context. Its antigen is currently unknown. The data stem from a study of OX40 agonist ivuxolimab in advanced cancers. The wider study: About 42% of patients had received prior checkpoint inhibitor therapy. Study conclusions and caveats: Among the lowest peripheral clonal expansion occurred in 0.1-3.0 mg/kg partial responders.

Profiling relied on immunoSEQ multiplex PCR, and the TCRdb table lists in-frame clones only, not all of them. The sample records about 43,000 clones, approximately 84% being singletons. Sequencing used CD4+ or CD8+ T cells sorted from blood, obtained in a trial of the OX40 agonist ivuxolimab. This clonotype originated in an adult with an advanced solid tumor such as melanoma, head and neck, liver or kidney cancer.

CDR3 residues: CATSRVGSSYNEQFF. The CDR3 DNA is TGTGCCACCAGCAGAGTAGGGTCCTCCTACAATGAGCAGTTCTTC. V gene TRBV15 combines with J gene TRBJ2-1; D is unclear. The length of the CDR3 is 15 residues. Germline lookup yields CDR1 LNHNV and CDR2 YYDKDF (reference sequence). V was pared by 1 base and J by 0 bases, with 7 bases between.